The next 16 T cell receptor beta chains were all read from a single sample in a study of T cell repertoires in cytomegalovirus infection. From the reads, TCRdb called clonotypes with MiXCR, one entry per CDR3 protein. This table holds about 230,000 distinct CDR3 sequences, roughly 22% found once. Sequenced material: CD8+ T cells from PBMCs. Every receptor here comes from a human donor in good health (CMV status not recorded). Some clones in this sample may be carry-over from other donors' samples.

This clonotype has ten or more counts. This chain joins TRBV28 and TRBJ2-1; TRBD2 aligns across 8 bases. This CDR3 is 15 amino acids long. J was trimmed by 2 bases and V by 1 base; bases with no gene match: 1. The germline gives CDR1 MDHEN, CDR2 SYDVKM. CDR3 protein: CASSLFSGAYNEQFF. The CDR3 DNA is TGTGCCAGCAGTTTATTTAGCGGGGCCTACAATGAGCAGTTCTTC.

V usage is TRBV2 and J usage is TRBJ2-7; D is undetermined. The V gene lost 6 bases and the J gene lost 0 bases, with 9 bases spanning the gap. Germline values: CDR1 SNHLY, CDR2 FYNNEI. CDR3 size: 13 residues. The CDR3 reads CASRGSYSYEQYF. Written as DNA, the CDR3 is TGTGCCAGCAGGGGCAGTTACTCCTACGAGCAGTACTTC. Filled out from reference TRBV2 and TRBJ2-7, the complete variable domain reads EPEVTQTPSHQVTQMGQEVILRCVPISNHLYFYWYRQILGQKVEFLVSFYNNEISEKSEIFDDQFSVERPDGSNFTLKIRSTKLEDSAMYFCASRGSYSYEQYFGPGTRLTVT.

The chain couples TRBV28 to TRBJ1-5; D might be TRBD1 (5 bases). V lost 3 bases and J lost 3, with 9 bases in between. Germline CDR1 MDHEN, CDR2 SYDVKM. The CDR3 has 14 residues. This CDR3 is CASSFGQTNQPQHF. In nucleotides, the CDR3 is TGTGCCAGCAGTTTTGGACAAACCAATCAGCCCCAGCATTTT.

The table lists this clonotype with many counts. The chain recombines TRBV6-6 with TRBJ1-5, with D perhaps TRBD1 (5 bases). Germline V CDR1 and CDR2: MNHNY, SVGAGI (reference sequence). V lost 11 bases and J lost 5, with 13 bases in between. The CDR3 has 12 residues. The CDR3 DNA follows: TGTGCCGAAGGGGAAGAAGATCAGCCCCAGCATTTT. Encoded protein: CAEGEEDQPQHF.

This clonotype occurred a few times. The V gene is TRBV15, the J gene TRBJ2-1; 11 nucleotides match TRBD2. From germline, CDR1 is LNHNV and CDR2 YYDKDF (reference sequence). The CDR3 length is 17 residues. Germline trimming cut 0 bases from V and 0 bases from J; bases unmatched to any gene: 1. The CDR3 DNA reads TGTGCCACCAGCAGAGATCTAGCGGGGGGCTCCTACAATGAGCAGTTCTTC. Protein sequence: CATSRDLAGGSYNEQFF.

This chain connects TRBV28 to TRBJ2-5, with 8 bases that match TRBD1. J lost 2 bases, V lost 5 bases, and 7 bases had no gene match. This CDR3 is 15 amino acids long. Germline CDR1 and CDR2: MDHEN and SYDVKM. Written as DNA, the CDR3 is TGTGCCAGCAGTCCTAGGGACAGGCCACAAGAGACCCAGTACTTC. Its protein is CASSPRDRPQETQYF.

On this clonotype: A much larger clone is a single base away; this may be a read error. The CDR3 spells CAGSLEGAGQPQHF. The CDR3 DNA reads as TGTGCCGGCAGCTTAGAGGGGGCAGGACAGCCCCAGCATTTT. The chain joins TRBV7-9 to TRBJ1-5, with 7 bases lining up with TRBD1. Germline V gene sequence: CDR1 SEHNR, CDR2 FQNEAQ (reference sequence). The CDR3 length is 14 residues.

This clonotype was seen a few times. The genes are TRBV7-9 and TRBJ1-5; weak D call: TRBD1 (6 bases). Germline loops: CDR1 SEHNR, CDR2 FQNEAQ (reference sequence). CDR3 length equals 16 residues. V was trimmed by 5 bases and J by 3 bases, leaving 17 bases between them. The CDR3 nucleotides are TGTGCCAGCAGCCAAGACGGGACAAGGAACAATCAGCCCCAGCATTTT. The encoded protein is CASSQDGTRNNQPQHF.

CDR3 residues: CASSSTYAKNIQYF. Here the CDR3 DNA reads TGTGCCAGCAGTTCGACTTATGCCAAAAACATTCAGTACTTC. This chain links TRBV6-2 or TRBV6-3 with TRBJ2-4; D is unclear. CDR3 size: 14 residues. V dropped 4 bases and J dropped 1 base, with 8 bases sitting between them. Germline V gives CDR1 MNHEY, CDR2 SVGEGT.

This clonotype came up many times. The chain combines TRBV7-2 with TRBJ2-1, with TRBD2 identical over 7 bases. Germline V gene lookup returns CDR1 SGHTA and CDR2 FQGNSA. J gave up 3 bases and V 5 bases, and 7 bases lay outside the gene matches. The CDR3 consists of 15 residues. The CDR3 sequence is CASSATSDLYNEQFF. Here the CDR3 DNA reads TGTGCCAGCAGCGCCACTAGCGACCTCTACAATGAGCAGTTCTTC.

This clonotype was counted between two and nine times. The V gene is TRBV6-5, the J gene TRBJ1-2; 8 nucleotides match TRBD1. CDR1 is MNHEY and CDR2 is SVGAGI in the germline V gene. Unmatched junction bases numbered 6, after V lost 5 bases and J lost 4 bases. This CDR3 has 14 residues. The CDR3 bases are TGTGCCAGCAGTCCGGACAGGGACGGCTATGGCTACACCTTC. This gives the protein CASSPDRDGYGYTF.

V gene TRBV20-1 combines with J gene TRBJ2-7, with a tentative D call TRBD1 (5 bases). The ends were cut back, 5 bases at V and 1 base at J, with 12 bases in the middle. The CDR3 is 13 amino acids. Germline V gene data show CDR1 as DFQATT and CDR2 as SNEGSKA (reference sequence). CDR3 amino acids: CSAAQELSYEQYF. The CDR3 nucleotides are TGCAGTGCTGCACAGGAGCTTTCCTACGAGCAGTACTTC.

This clonotype was counted at least ten times. The J gene is TRBJ1-5, the V gene TRBV7-4, with 11 bases identical to TRBD1. The CDR3 is 18 amino acids. Germline values: CDR1 SGHVT, CDR2 SQSDAQ. Trimming took 5 bases from V and 3 from J; bases not matched to a gene: 12. The CDR3 spells CASSPGQGAGAPNQPQHF. The CDR3 DNA reads as TGTGCCAGCAGCCCTGGACAGGGGGCGGGGGCTCCCAATCAGCCCCAGCATTTT.

At least ten counts were recorded for this clonotype. The chain is built from TRBV20-1 and TRBJ2-2, with 10 bases aligning to TRBD1. Germline assignment: CDR1 DFQATT and CDR2 SNEGSKA (reference sequence). V lost 3 bases, J lost 5 bases, and 6 bases stayed unmatched. The CDR3 consists of 15 residues. CDR3 DNA sequence: TGCAGTGCTAGGACAGGGGGCGTTTCGACCGGGGAGCTGTTTTTT. It yields the protein CSARTGGVSTGELFF.

This clonotype was seen a handful of times. The V call is TRBV27, the J call TRBJ2-7, with 8 bases lining up with TRBD2. This CDR3 has 14 amino acids. Looked up from germline, CDR1 is MNHEY and CDR2 is SMNVEV (reference sequence). With V trimmed by 9 bases and J by 4 bases, 11 bases remained unmatched. The CDR3 region is CASHQGGGIYEQYF. The CDR3 nucleotides read TGTGCCAGTCATCAGGGCGGGGGGATTTACGAGCAGTACTTC.

This clonotype was observed a handful of times. The chain has TRBV6-2 or TRBV6-3 and TRBJ2-1, with a weak D call TRBD2 (5 bases). This CDR3 is 15 amino acids long. The germline gives CDR1 MNHEY, CDR2 SVGEGT. Trimming shortened V by 8 bases and J by 8 bases, and 22 bases separated the two germline ends. The CDR3 nucleotides read TGTGCCAGCGGACCAGGACCGGAGGTTTTCTATGAGCAGTTCTTC. Residues: CASGPGPEVFYEQFF.